This TCR beta chain stems from a study of response to subunit inactivated influenza vaccine. Trimming took 8 bases from V and 7 from J, leaving 20 bases between them. Germline CDR1 reads MNHEY; CDR2 reads SMNVEV (reference sequence). The CDR3 length is 14 residues. TCRdb passed the RT-PCR reads through MiXCR, listing each CDR3 protein once. The sample carries about 540,000 distinct CDR3 sequences, less than 25% recorded once. Only a few counts were recorded for this clonotype. This same sample was also part of a study on T cells expressing NK-cell markers. That study reports: TCR beta libraries carry UMIs added by 5'RACE template switching. Seropositivity for HCMV was found in seven of the eight sequenced donors, with one seronegative. In roughly six donors, dominant NKG2C+ clonotypes were roughly 1.0-7.0% of CD8+ T cells.

The sequence was collected from a man between 50 and 59 years old who received an inactivated influenza vaccine. This rearrangement joins TRBV27 to TRBJ1-1, with unresolved D. Material: CD4+ T cells sorted from PBMCs, obtained 11 to 12 days after vaccination. The CDR3 spells CASAKQRQPGEAFF. For the CDR3, the DNA is TGTGCCAGCGCTAAACAACGGCAGCCTGGTGAAGCTTTCTTT.